This T cell receptor beta chain comes out of a study of neurological immune-mediated disorders. Findings of the study overall: None of the CDR3 amino acid sequences of expanded clones recurred across subjects, suggesting private repertoires in all groups.

Comment on this clonotype: Antigen: not known.

The healthy controls volunteered at a blood bank in Maryland, USA. The unsorted libraries were made from 2 million PBMCs kept at -80 C. Germline CDR1 reads SGDLS; CDR2 reads YYNGEE. CDR3 length: 17 amino acids. J gave up 3 bases and V 2 bases, and 10 bases lay outside the gene matches. The making of cDNA relied on 5'RACE with 10-nucleotide random UMIs. TCRdb passed the 5' RACE reads through MiXCR, listing each CDR3 protein once. The table shows under 60,000 distinct CDR3 sequences, with about 25% occurring only once. Sequenced sample: PBMCs. The receptor comes from a woman in her 70s in good health. V is TRBV9 and J is TRBJ2-5; 10 bases match TRBD2. CDR3 sequence (DNA): TGTGCCAGCAGCGTTGAGCGGGGGGGGGACCCAAAAGAGACCCAGTACTTC. Its protein product is CASSVERGGDPKETQYF.